The present entry profiles one T cell receptor beta chain with its context. Trimming took 1 base from V and 2 from J; bases not matched to a gene: 6. Germline V gene data show CDR1 as SGHKS and CDR2 as YYEKEE (reference sequence). The length of the CDR3 is 17 residues. The assay was immunoSEQ multiplex PCR, and TCRdb's table has in-frame clones only and misses some. The sample contains 350,000 or so clones, around 90% of which appear only once. The data are from a study of blood T cell repertoires in COVID-19. The specimen was peripheral blood. The origin of this receptor is a man between 18 and 35 years old with active or convalescent COVID-19. The V and J genes are TRBV5-5 and TRBJ1-3; 10 nucleotides align to TRBD1. CDR3 residues: CASSLPFGQGAGNTIYF. CDR3 nucleotide sequence: TGTGCCAGCAGCTTGCCCTTCGGACAGGGGGCTGGAAACACCATATATTTT.